These T cell receptor beta chains were read from a single sample in a study of shared clonotypes between healthy human individuals. Libraries were prepared by immunoSEQ multiplex PCR; TCRdb keeps only in-frame clonotypes and omits some of them. This sample has around 700,000 clones, with roughly nine tenths found just once. Sequences were obtained from naive CD8+ T cells sorted from blood. These receptors were obtained from a man aged 25-45 years in good health. CDR3s include the opening cysteine and the closing phenylalanine or tryptophan. D genes are given only for firm matches. Not all rows give a size; the values are once, few, many and, for expanded clones, a class.

d_call | j_call | clone_size | v_call | cdr3_aa | cdr3_nt
- | TRBJ1-1 | - | TRBV4-1 | CASSQDLEEDTEAFF | TGCGCCAGCAGCCAAGATCTGGAGGAGGACACTGAAGCTTTCTTT
TRBD1 | TRBJ2-7 | - | TRBV2 | CASSDYRGYEQYF | TGTGCCAGCAGTGATTACAGGGGTTACGAGCAGTACTTC
- | TRBJ2-1 | - | TRBV10-1 | CASSEVQAHEQFF | TGCGCCAGCAGTGAGGTCCAGGCCCATGAGCAGTTCTTC
- | TRBJ2-2 | - | TRBV11-2 | CASSPGANTGELFF | TGTGCCAGCAGCCCTGGGGCGAACACCGGGGAGCTGTTTTTT
TRBD2 | TRBJ2-7 | - | TRBV4-1 | CASSHIAGTYEQYF | TGCGCCAGCAGCCACATAGCGGGAACCTACGAGCAGTACTTC
- | TRBJ2-2 | - | TRBV15 | CATSSNPNGELFF | TGTGCCACCAGCTCCAACCCCAACGGGGAGCTGTTTTTT
TRBD1 | TRBJ1-1 | - | TRBV11-2 | CASSFPGTDMNTEAFF | TGTGCCAGCAGCTTTCCCGGGACAGATATGAACACTGAAGCTTTCTTT
TRBD2 | TRBJ2-3 | - | TRBV28 | CASTPASGSRRTDTQYF | TGTGCCAGCACCCCAGCTAGCGGGAGTCGGCGCACAGATACGCAGTATTTT
- | TRBJ1-1 | - | TRBV14 | CASSQALGPLHTEAFF | TGTGCCAGCAGCCAAGCCTTGGGACCTCTCCACACTGAAGCTTTCTTT
TRBD1 | TRBJ2-5 | few | TRBV7-6 | CASSLEGARETQYF | TGTGCCAGCAGCTTAGAGGGGGCCCGGGAGACCCAGTACTTC
- | TRBJ2-7 | - | TRBV6-1 | CASSPAAPYEQYF | TGTGCCAGCAGTCCCGCCGCTCCCTACGAGCAGTACTTC
TRBD1 | TRBJ1-1 | - | TRBV27 | CASSLRTGGDAFF | TGTGCCAGCAGTTTAAGGACAGGGGGGGATGCTTTCTTT
TRBD2 | TRBJ2-7 | - | TRBV7-2 | CASSPPGGGPYEQYF | TGTGCCAGCAGCCCGCCCGGGGGAGGGCCTTACGAGCAGTACTTC
- | TRBJ2-1 | - | TRBV5-1 | CASSLNNNEQFF | TGCGCCAGCAGCTTGAACAACAATGAGCAGTTCTTC
- | TRBJ2-3 | - | TRBV11-2 | CASSLVPTASTDTQYF | TGTGCCAGCAGCTTAGTCCCGACAGCTAGCACAGATACGCAGTATTTT
- | TRBJ1-1 | - | TRBV10-1 | CASSDGLEAFF | TGCGCCAGCAGTGATGGGTTAGAAGCTTTCTTT
- | TRBJ2-3 | - | TRBV10-1 | CASSDRGGADTQYF | TGCGCCAGCAGTGACCGGGGTGGCGCAGATACGCAGTATTTT
TRBD1 | TRBJ2-3 | - | TRBV5-1 | CASSLIWGDRGADTQYF | TGCGCCAGCAGCTTGATATGGGGAGACAGGGGTGCAGATACGCAGTATTTT
- | TRBJ2-1 | once | TRBV9 | CASSVGGGSYNEQFF | TGTGCCAGCAGCGTAGGAGGCGGTTCCTACAATGAGCAGTTCTTC
TRBD1 | TRBJ2-7 | - | TRBV5-1 | CASSLGQGFGSYEQYF | TGCGCCAGCAGCTTGGGACAGGGGTTTGGGTCCTACGAGCAGTACTTC
- | TRBJ1-4 | - | TRBV6-5 | CASKFHATNEKLFF | TGTGCCAGCAAATTTCACGCAACTAATGAAAAACTGTTTTTT
- | TRBJ2-7 | - | TRBV6-1 | CASSIGRDTYEQYF | TGTGCCAGCTCTATAGGCAGGGACACCTACGAGCAGTACTTC
- | TRBJ1-5 | - | TRBV18 | CASSPFGEDSQPQHF | TGTGCCAGCTCACCATTCGGGGAGGATAGTCAGCCCCAGCATTTT
TRBD2 | TRBJ2-1 | - | TRBV6-5 | CASSYTGLAGDEQFF | TGTGCCAGCAGTTACACTGGACTAGCGGGGGATGAGCAGTTCTTC
TRBD2 | TRBJ2-2 | once | TRBV27 | CASSLTLGTSGSTGELFF | TGTGCCAGCAGTTTAACCCTAGGGACTAGCGGGAGCACCGGGGAGCTGTTTTTT
- | TRBJ2-3 | - | TRBV11-2 | CASSNIDDTQYF | TGTGCCAGCAGCAATATCGATGATACGCAGTATTTT
TRBD1 | TRBJ2-3 | - | TRBV18 | CASSKQGNSGTDTQYF | TGTGCCAGCTCAAAACAGGGGAACAGCGGCACAGATACGCAGTATTTT
TRBD1 | TRBJ2-7 | - | TRBV7-9 | CASSKIQGSGYEQYF | TGTGCCAGCAGCAAAATACAGGGGTCGGGATACGAGCAGTACTTC